This entry lists 26 T cell receptor beta chains sequenced from one sample in a study of T cell repertoires in cytomegalovirus infection. TCRdb processed the reads anew with MiXCR; each CDR3 protein has one entry. There are 65,000 to 85,000 distinct CDR3 sequences in the sample; under 30% occur only once, and roughly three fifths lies in the top ten. No antigen is known for these receptors. The specimen comprised CD8+ T cells from cultured PBMCs, sampled from culture after CMV antigen stimulation. These receptors were taken from a human donor in good health (CMV status not recorded). Some clones in this sample may be carry-over from other donors' samples.

The chain uses TRBV6-7 and TRBJ1-2, with D possibly TRBD1 on 5 matching bases. TRBV6-7 is known as an ORF, though its function is uncertain. The CDR3 spans 15 residues. V lost 4 bases to trimming and J lost 4 bases, with 16 bases between them. The CDR3 region is CASSSPFEGSYGYTF. The CDR3 nucleotides read TGTGCCAGCAGTTCCCCCTTTGAGGGGAGCTATGGCTACACCTTC.

The chain employs TRBV20-1 and TRBJ1-2; D not certain. The CDR3 contains 12 residues. The germline V gene has CDR1 DFQATT and CDR2 SNEGSKA (reference sequence). V was shortened by 0 bases and J by 4 bases, with 6 bases between the two germline ends. The CDR3 here is CSARDRTYGYTF. The CDR3 DNA reads as TGCAGTGCTAGAGATCGCACCTATGGCTACACCTTC.

This clonotype has at least ten counts. J is TRBJ2-1 and V is TRBV7-9; no clear D gene. Per germline, CDR1 SEHNR and CDR2 FQNEAQ (reference sequence). This CDR3 has 14 amino acids. Deletions cut 7 bases from V and 8 bases from J, with 18 bases between. The CDR3: CASILTESPDEQFF. CDR3 in DNA: TGTGCCAGCATCCTGACCGAGTCCCCGGATGAGCAGTTCTTC. Based on the CDR3 plus reference TRBV7-9 and TRBJ2-1, the full variable domain is DTGVSQNPRHKITKRGQNVTFRCDPISEHNRLYWYRQTLGQGPEFLTYFQNEAQLEKSRLLSDRFSAERPKGSFSTLEIQRTEQGDSAMYLCASILTESPDEQFFGPGTRLTVL.

The chain has TRBV9 and TRBJ2-7; D possibly corresponds to TRBD2 (6 bases). Trimming shortened V by 2 bases and J by 3 bases, and 12 bases separated the two germline ends. The CDR3 loop spans 14 amino acids. Germline V CDR1 and CDR2: SGDLS, YYNGEE. Here the CDR3 reads CASSVGGPNYEQYF. CDR3 bases: TGTGCCAGCAGCGTGGGGGGTCCCAACTACGAGCAGTACTTC. The full variable domain, with the rest looked up from reference TRBV9 and TRBJ2-7, is DSGVTQTPKHLITATGQRVTLRCSPRSGDLSVYWYQQSLDQGLQFLIQYYNGEERAKGNILERFSAQQFPDLHSELNLSSLELGDSALYFCASSVGGPNYEQYFGPGTRLTVT.

This clonotype appeared many times. The chain is built from TRBV7-2 and TRBJ1-1; 7 nucleotides agree with TRBD1. Germline trimming cut 3 bases from V and 5 bases from J; bases unmatched to any gene: 9. The germline V gene encodes CDR1 SGHTA and CDR2 FQGNSA. CDR3 length: 15 residues. CDR3 in amino acids: CASSFRDRGGTEAFF. CDR3 bases: TGTGCCAGCAGCTTCCGGGACAGAGGGGGGACTGAAGCTTTCTTT.

The chain employs TRBV7-9 and TRBJ2-7; 9 positions agree with TRBD1. Germline CDR1 is SEHNR and CDR2 is FQNEAQ (reference sequence). Trimming removed 3 bases from V and 2 bases from J; junction bases left unmatched: 8. The CDR3 spans 16 residues. The CDR3 DNA reads as TGTGCCAGCAGCTTCGACCGACAGGGGGACCCCTACGAGCAGTACTTC. This gives the protein CASSFDRQGDPYEQYF.

The chain links TRBV28 to TRBJ2-6, with D perhaps matching TRBD1 or TRBD2 (5 bases each). Looked up from germline, CDR1 is MDHEN and CDR2 is SYDVKM. The CDR3 is 14 amino acids. Deletions cut 6 bases from V and 2 bases from J, with 8 bases between. The CDR3: CASRGVPGANVLTF. The CDR3 nucleotides read TGTGCCAGCAGGGGGGTACCTGGGGCCAACGTCCTGACTTTC.

The CDR3 loop reads CASSTNRVGDTEAFF. Here the CDR3 DNA reads TGTGCCAGTAGTACAAACAGGGTTGGGGACACTGAAGCTTTCTTT. This chain uses TRBV19 with TRBJ1-1; possibly TRBD1 for D (6 bases). The CDR3 spans 15 residues. Germline V lookup: CDR1 LNHDA, CDR2 SQIVND (reference sequence). Trimming stripped 4 bases from V and 3 bases from J, with 15 bases between.

In its sample, this clonotype was seen many times. This sequence joins TRBV20-1 and TRBJ1-2, with D unclear. V shed 7 bases and J shed 3 bases, with 21 bases lying between them. The CDR3 is 15 residues long. Germline-derived CDR1 and CDR2 are DFQATT and SNEGSKA (reference sequence). The chain's CDR3 is CSVPVSGIIDYGYTF. CDR3 nucleotide sequence: TGCAGTGTTCCGGTATCCGGGATTATCGACTATGGCTACACCTTC.

The genes are TRBV11-3 and TRBJ1-1; no clear D gene. V was cut by 3 bases and J by 7 bases, with 12 bases left in between. The CDR3 has 13 residues. The germline CDR1 and CDR2 sequences are SGHNT and YENEEA. Here the CDR3 reads CASSFRGSGEAFF. DNA of the CDR3: TGTGCCAGCAGCTTTCGGGGAAGTGGTGAAGCTTTCTTT.

There are a few counts of this clonotype. This CDR3 is CASSGQGILTYEQYF. CDR3 coding DNA: TGTGCCAGCAGCGGTCAGGGAATATTAACCTACGAGCAGTACTTC. V is TRBV11-2 and J is TRBJ2-7; maybe TRBD1 (5 bases). With 5 bases removed from V and 2 bases from J, the gap between germline ends came to 16 bases. Looked up from germline, CDR1 is SGHAT and CDR2 is FQNNGV. This CDR3 has 15 residues. Using reference TRBV11-2 and TRBJ2-7 for the parts outside the CDR3, the full variable domain is EAGVAQSPRYKIIEKRQSVAFWCNPISGHATLYWYQQILGQGPKLLIQFQNNGVVDDSQLPKDRFSAERLKGVDSTLKIQPAKLEDSAVYLCASSGQGILTYEQYFGPGTRLTVT.

The J gene is TRBJ2-5, the V gene TRBV11-3; weak D call: TRBD1 (5 bases). The V gene lost 1 base and the J gene lost 6 bases, with 12 bases spanning the gap. The CDR3 spans 14 residues. CDR1 and CDR2 (germline): SGHNT, YENEEA. The CDR3 sequence is CASSLGARAQTQYF. The CDR3 DNA reads as TGTGCCAGCAGCTTAGGGGCCAGGGCGCAGACCCAGTACTTC.

The sample holds a few counts of this clonotype. The chain has TRBV20-1 and TRBJ2-2; D is ambiguous. The CDR3 totals 14 residues. CDR1 is DFQATT, CDR2 SNEGSKA, per germline (reference sequence). V was cut by 5 bases and J by 4 bases, with 14 bases left in between. DNA of the CDR3: TGCAGTGCTCTTCGGTCCCAGAGCACCGGGGAGCTGTTTTTT. This encodes CSALRSQSTGELFF.

The chain employs TRBV6-5 and TRBJ1-1; 12 positions match TRBD1. Germline loops: CDR1 MNHEY, CDR2 SVGAGI. The V and J ends lost 5 bases and 3 bases, in that order; junction bases with no gene match: 10. The CDR3 extends over 17 amino acids. The CDR3 DNA follows: TGTGCCAGCAGTGAGCTTGGGACAGGGGGCGAGTACACTGAAGCTTTCTTT. It yields the protein CASSELGTGGEYTEAFF.

This chain links TRBV7-9 with TRBJ2-3, with TRBD1 identical over 8 bases. This CDR3 comprises 14 residues. CDR1 and CDR2 from the germline V gene are SEHNR and FQNEAQ (reference sequence). Trimming removed 8 bases from V and 6 bases from J; junction bases left unmatched: 10. CDR3 nucleotides: TGTGCCAGCGGAGACAGGGGAACAAGGGATACGCAGTATTTT. Translating it yields CASGDRGTRDTQYF.

This rearrangement joins TRBV12-3 or TRBV12-4 to TRBJ1-6; no clear D. The length of the CDR3 is 13 residues. V lost 8 bases and J lost 6, with 11 bases in between. CDR3 in amino acids: CASSTGFNSPLHF. The CDR3, as DNA: TGTGCCAGCTCAACCGGATTTAATTCACCCCTCCACTTT.

Many counts were recorded for this clonotype. The J gene is TRBJ2-7, the V gene TRBV15; D may be TRBD1 (6 bases). The CDR3 loop spans 12 amino acids. V lost 0 bases and J 12 bases, leaving 12 bases between the germline ends. CDR1 and CDR2 from the germline V gene are LNHNV and YYDKDF (reference sequence). CDR3 sequence reads: CATSRDGQLRYF. In DNA, the CDR3 is TGTGCCACCAGCAGAGATGGACAGTTGAGGTACTTC.

This clonotype was counted once. This is likely a read error, given that the CDR3 carries no conserved phenylalanine or tryptophan at its end. This chain uses TRBV27 with TRBJ2-7; 7 positions match TRBD1. CDR3 length: 15 amino acids. Looked up from germline, CDR1 is MNHEY and CDR2 is SMNVEV (reference sequence). The trim removed 2 bases at V and 6 bases at J, leaving 10 bases unmatched. CDR3 nucleotides: TGTGCCAGCAGTTTACCCGGCAGGGGGATTCGCGAGCAGTACTCC. This codes for CASSLPGRGIREQYS.

This clonotype was counted many times. V usage is TRBV6-1 and J usage is TRBJ2-2, with TRBD2 matching 8 bases. Germline CDR1 and CDR2: MNHNS and SASEGT. The CDR3 has 20 residues. V was clipped by 10 bases and J by 0 bases; unmatched bases: 22. CDR3 amino acids: CAIAQNPGLVLTANTGELFF. The CDR3 nucleotides read TGTGCCATCGCTCAAAACCCGGGACTAGTCCTAACGGCGAACACCGGGGAGCTGTTTTTT.

V and J are TRBV7-9 and TRBJ2-7; D is ambiguous. The CDR3 runs 15 residues. Germline V gene data show CDR1 as SEHNR and CDR2 as FQNEAQ (reference sequence). V lost 3 bases and J 0 bases, leaving 12 bases between the germline ends. CDR3 protein: CASSFTTAPSYEQYF. CDR3 DNA sequence: TGTGCCAGCAGCTTCACGACCGCTCCCTCCTACGAGCAGTACTTC.

Concerning this clonotype itself: The junction shows a germline mismatch at one end, possibly a read error. V and J are TRBV11-3 and TRBJ2-1; tentatively, D is TRBD1 or TRBD2 (5 bases each). Germline-derived CDR1 and CDR2 are SGHNT and YENEEA. The CDR3 is 11 residues long. CDR3 nucleotides: TGTGCCAGCAGCTACCGGGACCTACAGGTCTTC. Encoded protein: CASSYRDLQVF. Supplemented by reference TRBV11-3 and TRBJ2-1, the full variable domain reads EAGVVQSPRYKIIEKKQPVAFWCNPISGHNTLYWYLQNLGQGPELLIRYENEEAVDDSQLPKDRFSAERLKGVDSTLKIQPAELGDSAVYLCASSYRDLQVFGPGTRLTVL.

The V call is TRBV27, the J call TRBJ1-1; D is ambiguous. V shed 3 bases and J shed 2 bases, with 7 bases lying between them. The CDR3 runs 13 residues. Germline CDR1 and CDR2: MNHEY and SMNVEV (reference sequence). The CDR3 sequence is CASSFRRNTEAFF. Written as DNA, the CDR3 is TGTGCCAGCAGTTTTAGGAGAAACACTGAAGCTTTCTTT.

The rearrangement uses TRBV12-3 or TRBV12-4 and TRBJ2-5; D is unclear. The CDR3 is 13 amino acids. Trimming took 6 bases from V and 1 from J, leaving 9 bases between them. The DNA for the CDR3 is TGTGCCAGCAGCCCTCGGCCCCAAGAGACCCAGTACTTC. Protein product: CASSPRPQETQYF.

The sample holds a few counts of this clonotype. The V gene is TRBV12-3 or TRBV12-4, the J gene TRBJ2-2; 8 nucleotides align to TRBD1. V was pared by 6 bases and J by 6 bases, with 9 bases of the junction left unmatched. CDR3 size: 15 residues. This CDR3 reads CASRMTGVGAGELFF. The DNA of the CDR3 is TGTGCCAGCAGAATGACAGGGGTAGGGGCCGGGGAGCTGTTTTTT.

The chain uses TRBV6-6 and TRBJ1-5; no clear D gene. Germline V lookup: CDR1 MNHNY, CDR2 SVGAGI (reference sequence). V was clipped by 5 bases and J by 6 bases, with 14 bases between them. The CDR3 runs 14 residues. CDR3 amino acids: CASSDRIEGQPQHF. For the CDR3, the DNA is TGTGCCAGCAGTGATCGAATAGAGGGTCAGCCCCAGCATTTT.

The genes are TRBV7-9 and TRBJ2-3, with 7 nucleotides matching TRBD1. V shed 0 bases, J shed 3 bases, and the junction held 6 bases outside the gene matches. The germline V gene encodes CDR1 SEHNR and CDR2 FQNEAQ (reference sequence). The CDR3 is made up of 16 amino acids. The DNA for the CDR3 is TGTGCCAGCAGCTTAGCGGGACAGATGGATACAGATACGCAGTATTTT. It codes for CASSLAGQMDTDTQYF.